These T cell receptor beta chains were read from a single sample in a study of naive and memory T cell subsets. Using its own MiXCR run on the UMI-ligation and nested PCR reads, TCRdb lists one record per CDR3 protein. The sample lists over 110,000 distinct CDR3 sequences; more than 15% were seen once. Sequenced sample: naive CD8+ T cells from blood. Receptor source: a human donor in good health. CDR3s include the opening cysteine and the closing phenylalanine or tryptophan. The D gene is left open where the match is weak. Size is omitted from some rows. Given values are once, few, many or a class for expanded clones.

>TRBD2|TRBV7-2|TRBJ2-1|few
TGTGCCAGCAGCTTACCGGCCACTAGCGGGAGGGATTACAATGAGCAGTTCTTC
CASSLPATSGRDYNEQFF
>NA|TRBV27|TRBJ2-2|NA
TGTGCCAGCAGCATGAGCGTGGGGGTCACGTTGACCGGGGAGCTGTTTTTT
CASSMSVGVTLTGELFF
>NA|TRBV4-3|TRBJ1-2|many
TGCGCCAGCAGCCGTCAGGACGGGACCGTTTATGGCTACACCTTC
CASSRQDGTVYGYTF
>NA|TRBV29-1|TRBJ2-3|NA
TGCAGCACTGCTGGGGACACCAACACAGATACGCAGTATTTT
CSTAGDTNTDTQYF
>TRBD2|TRBV7-6|TRBJ2-1|few
TGTGCCAGCAGCTGGGTAGCGGGCGAAAGCTCCTACAATGAGCAGTTCTTC
CASSWVAGESSYNEQFF
>NA|TRBV29-1|TRBJ2-1|NA
TGCAGCGTTGCTCCCTACAATGAGCAGTTCTTC
CSVAPYNEQFF
>TRBD2|TRBV29-1|TRBJ2-2|few
TGCAGCGTTGAAGCGCGGGGGAGGACCGGGGAGCTGTTTTTT
CSVEARGRTGELFF
>TRBD1|TRBV7-2|TRBJ1-5|NA
TGTGCCAGCAGCGAACCTGGACAGGACTTGTTCCATTTT
CASSEPGQDLFHF
>NA|TRBV5-1|TRBJ2-7|NA
TGCGCCAGCAGCTTGTATGGCATCGGCAACTACGAGCAGTACTTC
CASSLYGIGNYEQYF
>TRBD2|TRBV12-3/TRBV12-4|TRBJ2-2|NA
TGTGCCAGCAGTTCTAGCGGGACAAACACCGGGGAGCTGTTTTTT
CASSSSGTNTGELFF
>NA|TRBV10-3|TRBJ1-6|few
TGTGCCATCAGTGGGGACATTGAGAATTCACCCCTCCACTTT
CAISGDIENSPLHF